The 17 T cell receptor beta chains presented below share a single source sample, sequenced in a study of blood T cell repertoires in COVID-19. Generated by immunoSEQ multiplex PCR, the TCRdb table keeps only in-frame clones and is missing some. The sample consists of about 150,000 clones, around 80% of them appearing once. Sequencing used PBMCs or T cells enriched from blood (not recorded which). Every receptor here comes from a man in his 70s who had been exposed to COVID-19.

The rearrangement uses TRBV7-2 and TRBJ1-1; tentative D call: TRBD1 (6 bases). V was shortened by 1 base and J by 6 bases, with 15 bases between the two germline ends. The CDR3 covers 15 residues. Germline V gene sequence: CDR1 SGHTA, CDR2 FQGNSA. CDR3 in amino acids: CASSLVRGGQAEAFF. CDR3 sequence (DNA): TGTGCCAGCAGCTTAGTAAGGGGGGGGCAGGCTGAAGCTTTCTTT.

This chain joins TRBV15 and TRBJ2-5; 12 positions match TRBD1. The CDR3 sequence is 15 residues long. V lost 6 bases to trimming and J lost 4 bases; unmatched junction nucleotides: 6. CDR1 is LNHNV and CDR2 is YYDKDF in the germline V gene (reference sequence). The DNA for the CDR3 is TGTGCCACCAGAGCCGGGACAGGGGGCTTAGAGACCCAGTACTTC. Protein product: CATRAGTGGLETQYF.

The rearrangement links TRBV7-6 to TRBJ2-1, with TRBD2 as a possible D gene (6 bases). The CDR3 contains 12 residues. V was trimmed by 4 bases and J by 10 bases, leaving 11 bases between them. Germline values: CDR1 SGHVS, CDR2 FNYEAQ. The CDR3 region has the DNA TGTGCCAGCAGCTGGGTGGAGGGGGAGCAGTTCTTC. Translated, it gives CASSWVEGEQFF.

The rearrangement uses TRBV19 and TRBJ2-5; no reliable D call. V lost 3 bases, J lost 3 bases, and 2 bases lay in between. This CDR3 has 11 residues. Per the germline V gene, CDR1 is LNHDA and CDR2 is SQIVND (reference sequence). This CDR3 reads CASSIEETQYF. DNA of the CDR3: TGTGCCAGTAGTATCGAAGAGACCCAGTACTTC.

For the CDR3, the DNA is TGTGCCAGCAGCTGGACTAGCGGATCTAGCACAGATACGCAGTATTTT. Translating gives CASSWTSGSSTDTQYF. This chain connects TRBV3-1 (or the pseudogene TRBV3-2) to TRBJ2-3, with TRBD2 matching over 10 bases. This CDR3 is built from 16 residues. Germline V CDR1 and CDR2: LGHDT, YNNKEL (reference sequence). Unmatched junction bases numbered 5, after V lost 5 bases and J lost 0 bases.

The chain recombines TRBV2 with TRBJ2-3; 9 bases are shared with TRBD2. The CDR3 length is 14 residues. The ends lost 7 bases at V and 2 bases at J; junction bases unmatched: 4. The germline V gene encodes CDR1 SNHLY and CDR2 FYNNEI. The CDR3 DNA reads TGTGCCAGCATGGGCGGGGGGGCCACAGATACGCAGTATTTT. Translation gives CASMGGGATDTQYF.

The genes are TRBV27 and TRBJ1-5; 7 bases line up with TRBD1. Germline values: CDR1 MNHEY, CDR2 SMNVEV (reference sequence). The trim removed 5 bases at V and 1 base at J, leaving 8 bases unmatched. This CDR3 has 16 amino acids. CDR3 DNA: TGTGCCAGCAGTCCCAAGACAGGGATAAGCAATCAGCCCCAGCATTTT. Its translation: CASSPKTGISNQPQHF.

The chain has TRBV18 and TRBJ2-3, with 8 bases aligning to TRBD1. V trimming: 4 bases; J trimming: 5 bases; junction bases outside the gene matches: 8. Germline CDR1 and CDR2: KGHSH and LQKENI. The CDR3 is 15 residues long. CDR3 in amino acids: CASSLSGQEVDTQYF. The CDR3 coding sequence is TGTGCCAGCTCACTCTCGGGACAGGAGGTAGATACGCAGTATTTT.

CDR3 nucleotide sequence: TGTGCCAGCACTAGGGGACTCGGAAACACCATATATTTT. Translation: CASTRGLGNTIYF. V and J are TRBV6-5 and TRBJ1-3, with D tentatively TRBD1 (5 bases). CDR1 MNHEY and CDR2 SVGAGI come from the germline V gene. With 7 bases removed from V and 4 bases from J, the gap between germline ends came to 11 bases. The CDR3 is 13 amino acids.

V and J are TRBV28 and TRBJ2-7, with TRBD1 matching 11 bases. The CDR3 loop spans 16 amino acids. The germline V gene has CDR1 MDHEN and CDR2 SYDVKM. The V gene end was trimmed by 6 bases and the J gene end by 2 bases; junction bases not matched to a gene: 9. CDR3 residues: CASSNRPGQGAYEQYF. In DNA form, the CDR3 reads TGTGCCAGCAGCAATCGACCGGGACAGGGGGCCTACGAGCAGTACTTC.

This chain links TRBV5-1 with TRBJ1-1, with 7 bases lining up with TRBD1. The CDR3 length is 14 residues. From germline, CDR1 is SGHRS and CDR2 YFSETQ. The V segment lost 7 bases and the J segment 0 bases; nucleotides outside the gene matches: 6. The CDR3 nucleotides read TGCGCCAGCCACGAACAGGGGATGAACACTGAAGCTTTCTTT. This sequence encodes CASHEQGMNTEAFF.

CDR3 DNA: TGCGCCAGCAGTTCTACGACTAGCTCCTACAATGAGCAGTTCTTC. It is translated as CASSSTTSSYNEQFF. The chain links TRBV5-1 to TRBJ2-1; TRBD2 is a possible D gene (6 bases). CDR1 is SGHRS, CDR2 YFSETQ, per germline. The V gene lost 5 bases and the J gene lost 0 bases, with 12 bases spanning the gap. This CDR3 region has 15 residues.

The V gene is TRBV7-2, the J gene TRBJ1-2; D may be TRBD1 (6 bases). The V gene lost 0 bases and the J gene lost 8 bases, with 13 bases spanning the gap. Germline V gives CDR1 SGHTA, CDR2 FQGNSA. The length of the CDR3 is 14 residues. CDR3 sequence: CASSLAQGPGGYTF. CDR3 DNA sequence: TGTGCCAGCAGCTTAGCACAGGGTCCCGGAGGCTACACCTTC.

The chain recombines TRBV2 with TRBJ2-2; 9 nucleotides agree with TRBD1. Germline CDR1 and CDR2: SNHLY and FYNNEI. This CDR3 spans 14 amino acids. Trimming removed 8 bases from V and 4 bases from J; junction bases left unmatched: 5. The CDR3 sequence is CASAPGQGTGELFF. CDR3 nucleotides: TGTGCCAGCGCCCCGGGACAGGGCACCGGGGAGCTGTTTTTT.

The chain uses TRBV12-3 or TRBV12-4 and TRBJ1-2; D gene ambiguous. CDR3 size: 13 residues. V was shortened by 3 bases and J by 0 bases, with 5 bases between the two germline ends. The CDR3 loop is CASSFQANYGYTF. The CDR3 bases are TGTGCCAGCAGTTTTCAGGCTAACTATGGCTACACCTTC.

V usage is TRBV11-3 and J usage is TRBJ1-1; D ambiguous. The CDR3 covers 12 residues. Germline V gives CDR1 SGHNT, CDR2 YENEEA. Trimming left V 0 bases short and J 7 bases short, with 6 bases between. The CDR3 sequence is CASSLDHGEAFF. DNA of the CDR3: TGTGCCAGCAGCTTAGATCACGGTGAAGCTTTCTTT.

V and J are TRBV18 and TRBJ1-1, with D perhaps TRBD1 (5 bases). This CDR3 has 16 amino acids. V lost 2 bases and J 2 bases, leaving 15 bases between the germline ends. Germline V gene lookup returns CDR1 KGHSH and CDR2 LQKENI. This chain's CDR3 is CASSPNWGSQNTEAFF. CDR3 DNA: TGTGCCAGCTCACCAAATTGGGGCAGTCAAAACACTGAAGCTTTCTTT.